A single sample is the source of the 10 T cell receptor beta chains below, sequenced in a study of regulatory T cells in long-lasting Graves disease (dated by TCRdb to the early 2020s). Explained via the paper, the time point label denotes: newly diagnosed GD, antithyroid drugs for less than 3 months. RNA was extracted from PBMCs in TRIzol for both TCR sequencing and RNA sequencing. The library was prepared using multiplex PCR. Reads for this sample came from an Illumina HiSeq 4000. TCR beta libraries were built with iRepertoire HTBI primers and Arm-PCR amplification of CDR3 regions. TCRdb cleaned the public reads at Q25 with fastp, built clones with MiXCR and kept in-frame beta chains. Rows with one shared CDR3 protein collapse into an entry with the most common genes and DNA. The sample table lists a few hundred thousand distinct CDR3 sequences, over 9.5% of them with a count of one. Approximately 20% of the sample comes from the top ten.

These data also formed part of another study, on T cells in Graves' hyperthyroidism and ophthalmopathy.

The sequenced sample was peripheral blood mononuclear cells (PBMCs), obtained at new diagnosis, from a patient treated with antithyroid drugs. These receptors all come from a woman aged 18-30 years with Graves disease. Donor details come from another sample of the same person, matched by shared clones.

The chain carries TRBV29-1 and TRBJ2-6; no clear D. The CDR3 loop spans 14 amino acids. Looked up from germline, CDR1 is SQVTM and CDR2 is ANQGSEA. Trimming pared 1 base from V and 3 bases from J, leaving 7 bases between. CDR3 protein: CSVEGVRGANVLTF. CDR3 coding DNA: TGCAGCGTTGAAGGAGTCCGTGGGGCCAACGTCCTGACTTTC.

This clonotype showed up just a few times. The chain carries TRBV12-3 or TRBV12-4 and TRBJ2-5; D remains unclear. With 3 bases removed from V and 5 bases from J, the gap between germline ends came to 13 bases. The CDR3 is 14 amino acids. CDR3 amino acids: CASSFSGIGETQYF. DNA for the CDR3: TGTGCCAGCAGTTTCTCCGGTATTGGGGAGACCCAGTACTTC.

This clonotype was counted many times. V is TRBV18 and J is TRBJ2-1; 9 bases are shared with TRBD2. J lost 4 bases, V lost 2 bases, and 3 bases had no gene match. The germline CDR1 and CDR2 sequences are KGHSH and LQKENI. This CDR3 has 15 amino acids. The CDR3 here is CASSPTSGLYNEQFF. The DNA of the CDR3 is TGTGCCAGCTCACCAACTAGCGGGCTTTACAATGAGCAGTTCTTC.

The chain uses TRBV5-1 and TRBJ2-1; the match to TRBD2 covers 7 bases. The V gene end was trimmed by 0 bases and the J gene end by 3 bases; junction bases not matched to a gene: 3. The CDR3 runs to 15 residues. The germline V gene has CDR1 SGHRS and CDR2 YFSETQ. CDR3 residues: CASSLDGGFYNEQFF. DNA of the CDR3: TGCGCCAGCAGCTTGGACGGGGGGTTCTACAATGAGCAGTTCTTC.

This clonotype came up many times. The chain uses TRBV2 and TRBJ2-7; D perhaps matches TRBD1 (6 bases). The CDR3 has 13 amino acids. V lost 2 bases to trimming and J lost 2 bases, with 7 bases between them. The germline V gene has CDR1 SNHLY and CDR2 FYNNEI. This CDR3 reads CASSENRAYEQYV. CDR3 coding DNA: TGTGCCAGCAGTGAAAACAGGGCCTACGAGCAGTACGTC.

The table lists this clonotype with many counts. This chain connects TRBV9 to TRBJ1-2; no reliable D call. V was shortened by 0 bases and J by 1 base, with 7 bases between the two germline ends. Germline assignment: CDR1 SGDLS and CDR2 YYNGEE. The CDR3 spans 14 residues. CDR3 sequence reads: CASSVEENNYGYTF. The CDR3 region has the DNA TGTGCCAGCAGCGTAGAGGAGAATAACTATGGCTACACCTTC.

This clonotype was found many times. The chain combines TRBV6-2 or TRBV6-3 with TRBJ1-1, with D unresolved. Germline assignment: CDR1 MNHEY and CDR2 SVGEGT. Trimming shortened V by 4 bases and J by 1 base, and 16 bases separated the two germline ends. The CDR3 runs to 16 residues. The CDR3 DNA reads TGTGCCAGCAGTTTGGGGAAGGGAGTGACGAACACTGAAGCTTTCTTT. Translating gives CASSLGKGVTNTEAFF.

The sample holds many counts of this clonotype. Here the CDR3 reads CASSSYMNTEAFF. The CDR3 nucleotides read TGTGCCAGCAGCTCCTATATGAACACTGAAGCTTTCTTT. The chain recombines TRBV7-8 with TRBJ1-1; D unresolved. The CDR3 runs 13 residues. V gave up 4 bases and J gave up 0 bases, with 6 bases separating them. Germline-derived CDR1 and CDR2 are SGHVS and FQNEAQ.

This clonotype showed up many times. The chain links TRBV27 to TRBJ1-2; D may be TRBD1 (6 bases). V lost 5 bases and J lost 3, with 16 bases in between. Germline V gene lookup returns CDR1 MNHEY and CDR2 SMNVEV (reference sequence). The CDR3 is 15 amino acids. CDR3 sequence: CASSPRGRGYYGYTF. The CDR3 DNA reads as TGTGCCAGCAGTCCTCGAGGGAGGGGGTACTATGGCTACACCTTC.

This CDR3 is CASSPRKGELFF. The DNA for the CDR3 is TGTGCCAGCAGCCCCCGGAAGGGGGAGCTGTTTTTT. The chain uses TRBV7-3 and TRBJ2-2; D is ambiguous. Trimming pared 5 bases from V and 8 bases from J, leaving 9 bases between. In germline, CDR1 is SGHTA, CDR2 FQGTGA. The CDR3 covers 12 residues. Looking up the rest from reference TRBV7-3 and TRBJ2-2 gives the full variable domain: GAGVSQTPSNKVTEKGKYVELRCDPISGHTALYWYRQSLGQGPEFLIYFQGTGAADDSGLPNDRFFAVRPEGSVSTLKIQRTERGDSAVYLCASSPRKGELFFGEGSRLTVL.